These 26 T cell receptor beta chains share one sample of origin, sequenced in a study of shared clonotypes between healthy human individuals. Naive-designated CD8 cells lacked CD45RO, were positively enriched for CCR7, and omitted terminally differentiated effector memory CD45RA+ cells. Some clones are missing from TCRdb's copy, which holds only in-frame ones; the method was immunoSEQ multiplex PCR. The table shows 450,000 to 700,000 clones, with around 95% occurring only once. Sequenced sample: naive CD8+ T cells sorted from blood. Every receptor here comes from a woman aged 25 to 39 in good health.

The chain employs TRBV9 and TRBJ2-1; 9 positions agree with TRBD2. Trimming at V came to 3 bases and at J to 6 bases, leaving 1 base not matched to a gene. CDR1 is SGDLS, CDR2 YYNGEE, per germline. The CDR3 spans 13 residues. CDR3 sequence reads: CASSGLAANEQFF. In nucleotides, the CDR3 is TGTGCCAGCAGCGGACTAGCGGCCAATGAGCAGTTCTTC.

The sample holds one count of this clone. This sequence joins TRBV7-9 and TRBJ2-2; 8 positions match TRBD2. Trimming removed 5 bases from V and 4 bases from J; junction bases left unmatched: 12. CDR3 length equals 17 residues. Germline V gene data show CDR1 as SEHNR and CDR2 as FQNEAQ (reference sequence). The CDR3 region is CASSPPGVAGFTGELFF. CDR3 DNA: TGTGCCAGCAGCCCCCCGGGGGTAGCGGGATTCACCGGGGAGCTGTTTTTT.

The rearrangement uses TRBV27 and TRBJ1-6; the D gene is possibly TRBD1 (5 bases). The germline gives CDR1 MNHEY, CDR2 SMNVEV (reference sequence). CDR3 length equals 14 residues. Trimming shortened V by 1 base and J by 8 bases, and 9 bases separated the two germline ends. This chain's CDR3 is CASSLYGADSPLHF. DNA of the CDR3: TGTGCCAGCAGTTTATATGGGGCAGATTCACCCCTCCACTTT.

The V call is TRBV19, the J call TRBJ2-1; 7 bases are shared with TRBD1. CDR3 length: 11 residues. CDR1 is LNHDA, CDR2 SQIVND, per germline (reference sequence). V dropped 3 bases and J dropped 15; count of bases not matched to a gene: 5. The CDR3 protein is CASSIGQVRFF. The CDR3 nucleotides are TGTGCCAGTAGTATCGGACAGGTACGGTTCTTC.

The CDR3 bases are TGTGCCAGCAGTGAATTCGGGGGGAGTTCCTACAATGAGCAGTTCTTC. Protein product: CASSEFGGSSYNEQFF. J is TRBJ2-1 and V is TRBV6-1, with TRBD2 identical over 7 bases. There are 16 residues in the CDR3. Germline V lookup: CDR1 MNHNS, CDR2 SASEGT. V lost 2 bases to trimming and J lost 1 base; unmatched junction nucleotides: 5.

The chain carries TRBV15 and TRBJ1-1, with D hard to call. V lost 6 bases and J lost 4, with 15 bases in between. Germline CDR1 LNHNV, CDR2 YYDKDF (reference sequence). The CDR3 runs 14 residues. The CDR3 sequence: CATSIGLGSTEAFF. CDR3 DNA sequence: TGTGCCACCAGTATAGGTCTCGGTTCCACTGAAGCTTTCTTT.

About this clone itself: Other nucleotide sequences in the sample specify the same CDR3. The chain couples TRBV28 to TRBJ2-7, with D unclear. The CDR3 totals 12 residues. V was pared by 1 base and J by 2 bases, with 3 bases between. Germline CDR1 and CDR2: MDHEN and SYDVKM. Here the CDR3 DNA reads TGTGCCAGCAGTTTATCCGCCTACGAGCAGTACTTC. It translates to CASSLSAYEQYF.

V and J are TRBV10-3 and TRBJ2-3; D may be TRBD1 (6 bases). Germline V gene lookup returns CDR1 ENHRY and CDR2 SYGVKD. V was clipped by 2 bases and J by 4 bases, with 13 bases between them. CDR3 size: 15 residues. The CDR3 reads CAISEPPQGPDTQYF. CDR3 DNA sequence: TGTGCCATCAGTGAGCCACCACAGGGTCCAGATACGCAGTATTTT.

The chain recombines TRBV9 with TRBJ1-2; 8 bases map to TRBD1. CDR1 and CDR2 (germline): SGDLS, YYNGEE. V was clipped by 3 bases and J by 3 bases; unmatched bases: 4. The CDR3 totals 14 residues. The CDR3 nucleotides are TGTGCCAGCAGCGGCTACAGGGGGGACTATGGCTACACCTTC. This codes for CASSGYRGDYGYTF.

As DNA, the CDR3 is TGTGCCAGCACCAAGGGACAGGGGGTAGAGACCCAGTACTTC. This sequence encodes CASTKGQGVETQYF. J is TRBJ2-5 and V is TRBV9, with 11 nucleotides matching TRBD1. The junction had 5 bases not matched to a gene; V was cut back by 6 bases and J by 4 bases. The CDR3 runs to 14 residues. Germline lookup yields CDR1 SGDLS and CDR2 YYNGEE. Full variable domain (outside the CDR3, taken from reference TRBV9 and TRBJ2-5): DSGVTQTPKHLITATGQRVTLRCSPRSGDLSVYWYQQSLDQGLQFLIQYYNGEERAKGNILERFSAQQFPDLHSELNLSSLELGDSALYFCASTKGQGVETQYFGPGTRLLVL.

V usage is TRBV2 and J usage is TRBJ2-4; D is perhaps TRBD1 (6 bases). V lost 5 bases to trimming and J lost 3 bases, with 20 bases between them. This CDR3 region has 17 residues. The germline CDR1 and CDR2 sequences are SNHLY and FYNNEI. For the CDR3, the DNA is TGTGCCAGCAGTCTTGAACGAACAGGGCCCATCAAAAACATTCAGTACTTC. It encodes CASSLERTGPIKNIQYF.

The chain recombines TRBV7-2 with TRBJ2-1, with TRBD2 as a possible D gene (6 bases). The germline V and J ends were trimmed by 5 bases and 2 bases, with 13 bases remaining between them. Germline CDR1 SGHTA, CDR2 FQGNSA. This CDR3 spans 15 amino acids. CDR3 residues: CASSPGGTPYNEQFF. CDR3 sequence (DNA): TGTGCCAGCAGCCCGGGCGGGACGCCCTACAATGAGCAGTTCTTC. Filled out from reference TRBV7-2 and TRBJ2-1, the complete variable domain reads GAGVSQSPSNKVTEKGKDVELRCDPISGHTALYWYRQSLGQGLEFLIYFQGNSAPDKSGLPSDRFSAERTGGSVSTLTIQRTQQEDSAVYLCASSPGGTPYNEQFFGPGTRLTVL.

The chain is built from TRBV5-4 and TRBJ1-2, with a weak D call TRBD1 (6 bases). CDR3 length: 13 amino acids. Germline V gives CDR1 SGHNT, CDR2 YYREEE (reference sequence). The V end lost 2 bases, the J end lost 3 bases, and 8 bases lay between the germline ends. The CDR3 reads CASSFGGHYGYTF. The DNA for the CDR3 is TGTGCCAGCAGCTTTGGGGGGCACTATGGCTACACCTTC.

This sequence joins TRBV13 and TRBJ2-7; D ambiguous. This CDR3 is 14 amino acids long. Looked up from germline, CDR1 is PRHDT and CDR2 is FYEKMQ (reference sequence). The V end was cut by 5 bases, the J end by 4 bases, with 15 bases between. This CDR3 is CASSPGGSLYEQYF. The CDR3 coding sequence is TGTGCCAGCAGCCCGGGTGGAAGCCTTTACGAGCAGTACTTC.

The J gene is TRBJ2-2, the V gene TRBV29-1; TRBD2 aligns across 8 bases. The CDR3 has 16 residues. The V gene's germline CDR1 is SQVTM and CDR2 ANQGSEA. Trimming cost V 2 bases and J 3 bases; bases outside gene matches: 8. DNA of the CDR3: TGCAGCGTTGAACCCAGGGGTAGCGGGGACACCGGGGAGCTGTTTTTT. Amino acid sequence: CSVEPRGSGDTGELFF.

The rearrangement links TRBV4-1 to TRBJ1-4; D perhaps matches TRBD1 (5 bases). Trimming left V 4 bases short and J 5 bases short, with 14 bases between. The CDR3 has 15 residues. The germline V gene has CDR1 MGHRA and CDR2 YSYEKL. The CDR3 bases are TGCGCCAGCAGCCCCGGGGGAGTGAAGAATGAAAAACTGTTTTTT. Protein sequence: CASSPGGVKNEKLFF.

The chain has TRBV6-6 and TRBJ1-5; D is unresolved. Germline CDR1 reads MNHNY; CDR2 reads SVGAGI (reference sequence). The CDR3 extends over 15 amino acids. V lost 2 bases to trimming and J lost 2 bases, with 10 bases between them. CDR3 in amino acids: CASSYAGNRNQPQHF. CDR3 DNA: TGTGCCAGCAGTTACGCTGGGAATCGCAATCAGCCCCAGCATTTT.

This chain connects TRBV6-1 to TRBJ2-7; a possible D gene is TRBD1 (7 bases). CDR3 length equals 15 residues. V was clipped by 3 bases and J by 0 bases, with 12 bases between them. Germline V gene data show CDR1 as MNHNS and CDR2 as SASEGT. The CDR3 coding sequence is TGTGCCAGCAGTGAGGAGGGACAGAGCTCCTACGAGCAGTACTTC. Translation: CASSEEGQSSYEQYF.

This clone was found once. The J gene is TRBJ2-7, the V gene TRBV5-1; weak D call: TRBD2 (6 bases). There are 14 residues in the CDR3. Germline values: CDR1 SGHRS, CDR2 YFSETQ. V was pared by 5 bases and J by 0 bases, with 12 bases between. Here the CDR3 DNA reads TGCGCCAGCAGTCCGGGACTCAGCTCCTACGAGCAGTACTTC. Residues: CASSPGLSSYEQYF.

The rearrangement joins TRBV7-9 to TRBJ1-1, with 10 bases aligning to TRBD1. V lost 4 bases and J lost 7; bases outside the gene matches: 9. Germline loops: CDR1 SEHNR, CDR2 FQNEAQ (reference sequence). The CDR3 spans 15 residues. The CDR3 DNA is TGTGCCAGCAGCTCCCCGGGACAGGGGTTGAATGAAGCTTTCTTT. It encodes CASSSPGQGLNEAFF.

The chain couples TRBV28 to TRBJ1-4; a possible D gene is TRBD1 (5 bases). Germline loops: CDR1 MDHEN, CDR2 SYDVKM. CDR3 length: 14 amino acids. The V end was cut by 8 bases, the J end by 4 bases, with 14 bases between. The chain's CDR3 is CASSPGARNEKLFF. In nucleotides, the CDR3 is TGTGCCAGCTCTCCCGGGGCGCGTAATGAAAAACTGTTTTTT.

The rearrangement uses TRBV2 and TRBJ2-3; TRBD2 aligns across 7 bases. The germline V gene has CDR1 SNHLY and CDR2 FYNNEI. V was clipped by 7 bases and J by 2 bases; unmatched bases: 9. This CDR3 spans 15 amino acids. The CDR3 region has the DNA TGTGCCAGCACCGACCGTCTAGCGGCCACAGATACGCAGTATTTT. Its protein product is CASTDRLAATDTQYF.

This clone was seen just once. The chain links TRBV4-1 to TRBJ2-7; D not resolved. V lost 1 base to trimming and J lost 3 bases, with 7 bases between them. Germline V lookup: CDR1 MGHRA, CDR2 YSYEKL. There are 13 residues in the CDR3. The CDR3 is CASSQARNYEQYF. DNA of the CDR3: TGCGCCAGCAGCCAAGCCAGGAACTACGAGCAGTACTTC.

The chain employs TRBV30 and TRBJ2-5, with 8 bases lining up with TRBD1. V trimming: 3 bases; J trimming: 6 bases; junction bases outside the gene matches: 12. The CDR3 has 15 residues. Germline CDR1 and CDR2: GTSNPN and SVGIG (reference sequence). The CDR3 reads CAWSPGTGISKTQYF. CDR3 nucleotides: TGTGCCTGGAGCCCCGGGACAGGAATATCAAAGACCCAGTACTTC.

This rearrangement joins TRBV10-2 to TRBJ2-7; 12 bases line up with TRBD1. The J segment lost 4 bases and the V segment lost 7 bases, leaving 2 bases of the junction unmatched. The germline CDR1 and CDR2 sequences are WSHSY and SAAADI. There are 13 residues in the CDR3. The CDR3 is CASKGQGAYEQYF. The CDR3 nucleotides are TGCGCCAGCAAGGGACAGGGGGCGTACGAGCAGTACTTC.

The chain is built from TRBV4-1 and TRBJ1-6; D remains ambiguous. This CDR3 spans 14 amino acids. V lost 4 bases and J 7 bases, leaving 11 bases between the germline ends. Germline values: CDR1 MGHRA, CDR2 YSYEKL. This chain's CDR3 is CASSLDPNNSPLHF. CDR3 coding DNA: TGCGCCAGCAGCCTGGACCCTAACAATTCACCCCTCCACTTT.